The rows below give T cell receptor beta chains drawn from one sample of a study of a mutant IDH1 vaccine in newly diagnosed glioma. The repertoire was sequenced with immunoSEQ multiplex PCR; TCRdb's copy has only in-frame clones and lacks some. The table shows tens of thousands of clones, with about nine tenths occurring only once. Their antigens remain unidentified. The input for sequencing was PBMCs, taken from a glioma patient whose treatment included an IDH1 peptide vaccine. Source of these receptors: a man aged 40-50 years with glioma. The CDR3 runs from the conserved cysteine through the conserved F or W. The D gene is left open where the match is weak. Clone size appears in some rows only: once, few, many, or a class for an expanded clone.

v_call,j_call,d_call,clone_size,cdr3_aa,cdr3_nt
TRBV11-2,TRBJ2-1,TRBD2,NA,CASSLGLAGGPKDEQFF,TGTGCCAGCAGCTTAGGACTAGCGGGAGGGCCGAAAGATGAGCAGTTCTTC
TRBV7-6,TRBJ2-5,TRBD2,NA,CASSLISGRAPGVQYF,TGTGCCAGCAGCCTAATTAGCGGGAGGGCCCCTGGGGTCCAGTACTTC
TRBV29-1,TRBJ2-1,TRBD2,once,CSVEGLAGSYNEQFF,TGCAGCGTAGAAGGACTAGCAGGCTCCTACAATGAGCAGTTCTTC
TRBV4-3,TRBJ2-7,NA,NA,CASSPGLNVYEQYF,TGCGCCAGCAGCCCTGGACTAAATGTCTACGAGCAGTACTTC
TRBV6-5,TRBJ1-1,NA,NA,CASSYGRNTEAFF,TGTGCCAGCAGTTACGGGAGGAACACTGAAGCTTTCTTT
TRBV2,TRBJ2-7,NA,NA,CASTRQTYEQYF,TGTGCCAGCACTCGGCAAACCTACGAGCAGTACTTC
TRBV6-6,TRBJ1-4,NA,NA,CASRTLGTNEKLFF,TGTGCCAGCAGAACTCTGGGGACTAATGAAAAACTGTTTTTT
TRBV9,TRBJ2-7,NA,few,CASSSQTNEQYF,TGTGCCAGCAGCTCCCAGACTAACGAGCAGTACTTC
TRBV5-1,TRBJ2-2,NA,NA,CASSARPVSGNTGELFF,TGCGCCAGCAGCGCCCGGCCGGTCAGCGGAAACACCGGGGAGCTGTTTTTT
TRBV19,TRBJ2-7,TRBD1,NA,CASRGTGGYEQYF,TGTGCCAGTAGGGGGACAGGGGGCTACGAGCAGTACTTC
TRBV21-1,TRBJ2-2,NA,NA,CASSKPIKNTGELFF,TGTGCCAGCAGCAAACCAATCAAGAACACCGGGGAGCTGTTTTTT
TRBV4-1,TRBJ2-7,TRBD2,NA,CASSQDKREVSYEQYF,TGCGCCAGCAGCCAAGACAAGCGGGAGGTCTCCTACGAGCAGTACTTC
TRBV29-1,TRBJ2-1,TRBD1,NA,CSVGRQGTEQFF,TGCAGCGTTGGGCGACAGGGGACTGAGCAGTTCTTC
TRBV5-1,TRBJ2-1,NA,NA,CASSLGRTYYNEQFF,TGCGCCAGCAGCTTGGGGCGGACCTACTATAATGAGCAGTTCTTC
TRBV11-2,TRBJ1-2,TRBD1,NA,CASSNPGTGLSGYTF,TGTGCCAGCAGCAACCCCGGGACAGGGCTCTCTGGCTACACCTTC
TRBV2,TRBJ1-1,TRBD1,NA,CASSELPPGGLETEAFF,TGTGCCAGCAGTGAACTCCCGCCAGGGGGCTTGGAAACTGAAGCTTTCTTT
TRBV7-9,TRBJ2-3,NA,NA,CASSPASVDTQYF,TGTGCCAGCAGCCCCGCGTCCGTAGATACGCAGTATTTT
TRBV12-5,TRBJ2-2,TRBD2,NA,CASGLVGLAGRTGELFF,TGTGCTAGTGGTTTGGTAGGGCTAGCGGGGCGCACCGGGGAGCTGTTTTTT
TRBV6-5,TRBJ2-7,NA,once,CASNLQGPSYEQYF,TGTGCCAGCAATTTACAGGGACCCTCCTACGAGCAGTACTTC
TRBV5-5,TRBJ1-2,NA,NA,CASSTVGGGYTF,TGTGCCAGCAGCACAGTCGGAGGGGGCTACACCTTC
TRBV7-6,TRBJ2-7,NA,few,CASSATGQSYEQYF,TGTGCCAGCAGCGCGACGGGACAAAGCTACGAGCAGTACTTC
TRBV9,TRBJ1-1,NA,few,CASSVETRGTEAFF,TGTGCCAGCAGCGTCGAGACACGGGGCACTGAAGCTTTCTTT
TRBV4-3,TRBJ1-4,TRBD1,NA,CASSQGRQGLWSTNEKLFF,TGCGCCAGCAGCCAAGGTCGACAGGGGTTATGGTCAACTAATGAAAAACTGTTTTTT
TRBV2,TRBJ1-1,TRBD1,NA,CASRTGGVVGAFF,TGTGCCAGCAGGACAGGGGGGGTAGTTGGAGCTTTCTTT
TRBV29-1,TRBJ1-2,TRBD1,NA,CSVEVRTGMLYGYTF,TGCAGCGTTGAAGTGAGGACAGGGATGCTCTATGGCTACACCTTC
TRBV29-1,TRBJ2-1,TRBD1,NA,CSLRGWTGPGNEQFF,TGCAGCCTCCGGGGTTGGACAGGGCCGGGCAATGAGCAGTTCTTC
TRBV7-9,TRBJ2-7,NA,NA,CASSLHPPMLRYEQYF,TGTGCCAGCAGCTTACACCCTCCGATGCTTCGCTACGAGCAGTACTTC
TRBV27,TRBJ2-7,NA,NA,CASSLGTAFDEQYF,TGTGCCAGCAGTTTAGGCACAGCGTTTGACGAGCAGTACTTC
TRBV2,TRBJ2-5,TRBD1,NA,CASRGQGGETQYF,TGTGCCAGCAGAGGACAGGGCGGGGAGACCCAGTACTTC
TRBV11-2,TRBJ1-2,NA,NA,CASSLSRTGPAYGYTF,TGTGCCAGCAGCTTATCTAGGACCGGGCCAGCCTATGGCTACACCTTC
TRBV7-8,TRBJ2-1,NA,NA,CASSKLPRGANEQFF,TGTGCCAGCAGCAAGCTTCCGAGGGGGGCCAATGAGCAGTTCTTC
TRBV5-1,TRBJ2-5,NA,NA,CASSLDPSGETQYF,TGCGCCAGCAGTCTTGACCCATCGGGGGAGACCCAGTACTTC
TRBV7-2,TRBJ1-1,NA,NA,CASSFGGLNTEAFF,TGTGCCAGCAGCTTCGGCGGATTGAACACTGAAGCTTTCTTT
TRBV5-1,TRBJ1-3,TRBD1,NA,CASSLTGQAGNTIYF,TGCGCCAGCAGCTTAACCGGACAGGCTGGAAACACCATATATTTT
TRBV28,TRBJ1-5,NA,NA,CASRDDSLRPQHF,TGTGCCAGCAGGGACGACAGCCTCCGGCCCCAGCATTTT
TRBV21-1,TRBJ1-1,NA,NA,CASTKRAGTVRDTEAFF,TGTGCCAGCACCAAAAGGGCAGGAACAGTTCGGGACACTGAAGCTTTCTTT
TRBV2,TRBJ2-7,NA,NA,CASSYNRDEQYF,TGTGCCAGCAGCTATAACAGGGACGAGCAGTACTTC
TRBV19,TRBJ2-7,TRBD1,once,CASKGDRVFDEQYF,TGTGCCAGTAAGGGGGACAGGGTATTTGACGAGCAGTACTTC
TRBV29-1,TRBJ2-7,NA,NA,CSVEDRGYEQYF,TGCAGCGTTGAAGATCGAGGGTACGAGCAGTACTTC
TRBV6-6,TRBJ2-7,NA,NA,CASSTGGRYEQYF,TGTGCCAGCAGTACTGGGGGGCGCTACGAGCAGTACTTC
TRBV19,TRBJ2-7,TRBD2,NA,CASSIVTSGYEQYF,TGTGCCAGTAGTATTGTGACTAGCGGATACGAGCAGTACTTC
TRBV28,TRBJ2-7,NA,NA,CASTLSDGYEQYF,TGTGCCAGCACCCTCTCGGACGGCTACGAGCAGTACTTC
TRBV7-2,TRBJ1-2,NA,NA,CASSLVKQGGGYTF,TGTGCCAGCAGCTTAGTAAAACAGGGAGGAGGCTACACCTTC
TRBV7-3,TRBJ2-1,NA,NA,CASSLTSPNRGYNEQFF,TGTGCCAGCAGCTTAACGAGTCCGAATAGAGGGTACAATGAGCAGTTCTTC
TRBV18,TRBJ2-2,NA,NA,CASSPASVKGDTGELFF,TGTGCCAGCTCACCGGCTAGCGTTAAAGGGGACACCGGGGAGCTGTTTTTT
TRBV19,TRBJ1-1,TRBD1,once,CASTRTGEVSEAFF,TGTGCCAGTACGAGGACAGGGGAGGTTAGTGAAGCTTTCTTT
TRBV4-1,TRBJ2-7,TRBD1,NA,CASSQTGTGAAEQYF,TGCGCCAGCAGCCAAACCGGGACAGGGGCGGCCGAGCAGTACTTC
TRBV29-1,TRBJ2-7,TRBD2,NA,CSVMNGGAGAFSYEQYF,TGCAGCGTTATGAACGGTGGAGCGGGAGCCTTCTCCTACGAGCAGTACTTC
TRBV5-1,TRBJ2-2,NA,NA,CASSLTTGLGTGELFF,TGCGCCAGCAGCTTGACTACAGGTCTGGGGACCGGGGAGCTGTTTTTT
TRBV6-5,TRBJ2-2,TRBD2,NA,CASRSGTANTGELFF,TGTGCCAGCAGAAGCGGGACGGCGAACACCGGGGAGCTGTTTTTT
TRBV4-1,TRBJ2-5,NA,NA,CASSQQETQYF,TGCGCCAGCAGCCAGCAAGAGACCCAGTACTTC
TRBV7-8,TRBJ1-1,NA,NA,CASSLAKLLWDTRNTEAFF,TGTGCCAGCAGCTTAGCTAAGTTGTTATGGGACACCCGAAACACTGAAGCTTTCTTT